The 26 T cell receptor beta chains presented below share a single source sample, sequenced in a study of OX40 agonist ivuxolimab in advanced cancers. Profiled with immunoSEQ multiplex PCR; TCRdb holds only in-frame clones, not every one. This table has approximately 84,000 clones, 90% to 95% appearing once. Sequenced material: CD4+ or CD8+ T cells sorted from blood, taken in a trial of the OX40 agonist ivuxolimab. The receptors come from an adult with an advanced solid tumor such as melanoma, head and neck, liver or kidney cancer.

The genes are TRBV27 and TRBJ1-2, with D possibly TRBD1 on 6 matching bases. There are 16 residues in the CDR3. Germline V gene data show CDR1 as MNHEY and CDR2 as SMNVEV (reference sequence). V was trimmed by 3 bases and J by 2 bases, leaving 16 bases between them. DNA of the CDR3: TGTGCCAGCAGTTTGGGAGGGGGGGCCGTCAACTATGGCTACACCTTC. As protein: CASSLGGGAVNYGYTF.

The chain combines TRBV11-2 with TRBJ1-4, with D possibly being TRBD1 (5 bases). This CDR3 contains 13 residues. Trimming stripped 0 bases from V and 7 bases from J, with 6 bases between. Germline V gives CDR1 SGHAT, CDR2 FQNNGV. The CDR3 region is CASSLEGLEKLFF. The CDR3 bases are TGTGCCAGCAGCTTAGAGGGGCTTGAAAAACTGTTTTTT.

The rearrangement joins TRBV5-6 to TRBJ1-2; D gene unclear. The CDR3 covers 13 residues. The V gene lost 1 base and the J gene lost 4 bases, with 8 bases spanning the gap. Germline V gene sequence: CDR1 SGHDT, CDR2 YYEEEE. The CDR3 bases are TGTGCCAGCAGCTTGTTATCGGGCTATGGCTACACCTTC. This encodes CASSLLSGYGYTF.

The rearrangement uses TRBV9 and TRBJ1-2, with 7 positions matching TRBD1. Germline trimming cut 6 bases from V and 1 base from J; bases unmatched to any gene: 12. Germline CDR1 and CDR2: SGDLS and YYNGEE. The CDR3 consists of 16 residues. The CDR3 DNA sequence: TGTGCCAGCACCTTGACCGGGACAGCGAGTAACTATGGCTACACCTTC. Its protein is CASTLTGTASNYGYTF.

V is TRBV9 and J is TRBJ1-2; D gene uncertain. CDR1 SGDLS and CDR2 YYNGEE come from the germline V gene. V lost 0 bases and J lost 2, with 8 bases in between. The CDR3 is made up of 14 amino acids. CDR3 sequence: CASSVGVENYGYTF. CDR3 DNA: TGTGCCAGCAGCGTAGGGGTGGAGAACTATGGCTACACCTTC.

Of note for this clone: At one of its ends the junction is not consistent with the germline gene, which may arise from a read error. The J gene is TRBJ1-1, the V gene TRBV5-1; D gene unclear. The CDR3 runs 10 residues. The germline CDR1 and CDR2 sequences are SGHRS and YFSETQ. The CDR3 loop reads CASSSTEWVF. The CDR3 region has the DNA TGCGCCAGCAGCTCCACGGAATGGGTCTTT.

This chain connects TRBV4-1 to TRBJ1-3; D is undetermined. In germline, CDR1 is MGHRA, CDR2 YSYEKL. V lost 2 bases to trimming and J lost 3 bases, with 5 bases between them. This CDR3 region has 13 residues. The chain's CDR3 is CASSQSNGNTIYF. CDR3 nucleotide sequence: TGCGCCAGCAGCCAAAGTAATGGAAACACCATATATTTT.

The chain carries TRBV27 and TRBJ1-1, with 11 bases matching TRBD1. J gave up 3 bases and V 6 bases, and 18 bases lay outside the gene matches. The CDR3 runs to 19 residues. Germline V gene sequence: CDR1 MNHEY, CDR2 SMNVEV (reference sequence). CDR3 sequence (DNA): TGTGCCAGCAGAGTGGGGTACGGGACAGGGGGATTTGCGGACACTGAAGCTTTCTTT. Residues: CASRVGYGTGGFADTEAFF.

The chain has TRBV29-1 and TRBJ2-3, with 11 bases lining up with TRBD2. With 4 bases clipped from V and 3 bases from J, the junction kept 3 bases outside the gene matches. CDR3 size: 14 residues. Germline CDR1 is SQVTM and CDR2 is ANQGSEA. The CDR3 sequence: CSVVSGGGTDTQYF. The DNA for the CDR3 is TGCAGCGTTGTTAGCGGGGGGGGAACAGATACGCAGTATTTT.

This sequence joins TRBV7-2 and TRBJ1-1; D not certain. CDR3 length: 12 residues. Trimming left V 1 base short and J 11 bases short, with 11 bases between. Germline V gene data show CDR1 as SGHTA and CDR2 as FQGNSA. The CDR3 loop is CASSLGGGMAFF. CDR3 in DNA: TGTGCCAGCAGCTTAGGAGGAGGGATGGCTTTCTTT.

The rearrangement links TRBV11-2 to TRBJ2-1, with 14 positions matching TRBD2. The ends lost 7 bases at V and 4 bases at J; junction bases unmatched: 6. The CDR3 is 16 amino acids. Germline V gives CDR1 SGHAT, CDR2 FQNNGV. For the CDR3, the DNA is TGTGCCAGCAAACCGACTAGCGGGGGGGGATACAATGAGCAGTTCTTC. Its translation: CASKPTSGGGYNEQFF.

The J gene is TRBJ2-5, the V gene TRBV30; 7 bases align to TRBD1. The V gene end was trimmed by 4 bases and the J gene end by 3 bases; junction bases not matched to a gene: 2. Germline V gene data show CDR1 as GTSNPN and CDR2 as SVGIG (reference sequence). The CDR3 contains 12 residues. The CDR3: CAWTGTEETQYF. CDR3 coding DNA: TGTGCCTGGACCGGGACAGAAGAGACCCAGTACTTC.

The chain couples TRBV6-1 to TRBJ1-1, with D unclear. The V and J ends lost 3 bases and 0 bases respectively, with 11 bases between them. Germline CDR1 and CDR2: MNHNS and SASEGT. This CDR3 comprises 15 residues. CDR3 sequence: CASSDRVAVNTEAFF. CDR3 DNA sequence: TGTGCCAGCAGTGATAGAGTAGCGGTGAACACTGAAGCTTTCTTT.

The rearrangement links TRBV6-5 to TRBJ2-3, with D perhaps matching TRBD2 (5 bases). The ends were cut back, 0 bases at V and 6 bases at J, with 7 bases in the middle. The CDR3 sequence is 13 residues long. CDR1 is MNHEY, CDR2 SVGAGI, per germline. The DNA of the CDR3 is TGTGCCAGCAGTTACTCGAGGGTGGATACGCAGTATTTT. It encodes CASSYSRVDTQYF.

The V call is TRBV5-1, the J call TRBJ2-4; D is ambiguous. The V gene's germline CDR1 is SGHRS and CDR2 YFSETQ. The CDR3 loop spans 15 amino acids. The ends were cut back, 1 base at V and 15 bases at J, with 23 bases in the middle. In DNA, the CDR3 is TGCGCCAGCAGCTTGAACGGTGACGGACGTGGACGGCGGTACTTC. Translating it yields CASSLNGDGRGRRYF.

The gene calls are TRBV29-1 and TRBJ2-7, with 9 bases fitting TRBD1. The CDR3 length is 15 residues. Germline CDR1 and CDR2: SQVTM and ANQGSEA. The V segment lost 6 bases and the J segment 3 bases; nucleotides outside the gene matches: 12. The CDR3 coding sequence is TGCAGCGTATCTCCGGGACAGGGAAGCCTCTACGAGCAGTACTTC. This sequence encodes CSVSPGQGSLYEQYF.

The V and J genes are TRBV19 and TRBJ2-3; the D call may be TRBD1 or TRBD2 (5 bases each). Germline V CDR1 and CDR2: LNHDA, SQIVND (reference sequence). V was trimmed by 4 bases and J by 3 bases, leaving 23 bases between them. This CDR3 has 18 residues. The CDR3 DNA reads TGTGCCAGTAGTAGAGGACCGGGGCAGCCTGTACGTACAGATACGCAGTATTTT. It is translated as CASSRGPGQPVRTDTQYF.

V is TRBV27 and J is TRBJ2-7, with TRBD1 identical over 8 bases. The ends lost 5 bases at V and 0 bases at J; junction bases unmatched: 0. The CDR3 has 13 residues. Looked up from germline, CDR1 is MNHEY and CDR2 is SMNVEV (reference sequence). The CDR3 DNA reads TGTGCCAGCAGTGGACAGGGCTCCTACGAGCAGTACTTC. Translated: CASSGQGSYEQYF.

This sequence joins TRBV7-9 and TRBJ1-5; D is unresolved. V dropped 1 base and J dropped 5 bases, with 3 bases sitting between them. This CDR3 has 12 residues. CDR1 and CDR2 (germline): SEHNR, FQNEAQ (reference sequence). For the CDR3, the DNA is TGTGCCAGCAGCTTAGGGGATCAGCCCCAGCATTTT. Protein sequence: CASSLGDQPQHF.

J is TRBJ2-2 and V is TRBV4-1; D unresolved. Germline loops: CDR1 MGHRA, CDR2 YSYEKL. CDR3 length: 16 amino acids. V dropped 1 base and J dropped 0 bases, with 9 bases sitting between them. The DNA of the CDR3 is TGCGCCAGCAGCCAAGTCTTCCTGGCGAACACCGGGGAGCTGTTTTTT. Protein product: CASSQVFLANTGELFF.

This clone is a singleton in its sample. The V call is TRBV7-8, the J call TRBJ1-1; TRBD1 might be the D (5 bases). Trimming cost V 1 base and J 7 bases, with 10 bases left between them. Germline assignment: CDR1 SGHVS and CDR2 FQNEAQ. The CDR3 has 13 amino acids. As DNA, the CDR3 is TGTGCCAGCAGCTTAGGCAGGGAAAATGAAGCTTTCTTT. Protein product: CASSLGRENEAFF.

The rearrangement joins TRBV27 to TRBJ1-1; D call uncertain. Trimming left V 3 bases short and J 1 base short, with 6 bases between. The length of the CDR3 is 13 residues. Germline values: CDR1 MNHEY, CDR2 SMNVEV (reference sequence). CDR3 coding DNA: TGTGCCAGCAGTTTCGCCAGGAACACTGAAGCTTTCTTT. Translation: CASSFARNTEAFF.

This chain links TRBV29-1 with TRBJ1-1; maybe TRBD1 (5 bases). CDR1 is SQVTM, CDR2 ANQGSEA, per germline. Deletions cut 6 bases from V and 1 base from J, with 12 bases between. The CDR3 has 13 residues. The chain's CDR3 is CSVPFTGNTEAFF. CDR3 nucleotide sequence: TGCAGCGTGCCTTTTACAGGGAACACTGAAGCTTTCTTT.

The chain employs TRBV9 and TRBJ1-2, with a tentative D call TRBD1 (5 bases). The CDR3 length is 13 residues. Trimming stripped 1 base from V and 5 bases from J, with 9 bases between. Germline-derived CDR1 and CDR2 are SGDLS and YYNGEE. The CDR3 DNA reads TGTGCCAGCAGCGTATCAGGGCGGTATGGCTACACCTTC. It specifies CASSVSGRYGYTF. The variable domain in full, with the rest retrieved from reference TRBV9 and TRBJ1-2, is DSGVTQTPKHLITATGQRVTLRCSPRSGDLSVYWYQQSLDQGLQFLIQYYNGEERAKGNILERFSAQQFPDLHSELNLSSLELGDSALYFCASSVSGRYGYTFGSGTRLTVV.

J is TRBJ1-2 and V is TRBV5-6; no reliable D call. The V gene's germline CDR1 is SGHDT and CDR2 YYEEEE. Trimming cost V 3 bases and J 3 bases, with 12 bases left between them. The CDR3 runs to 14 residues. CDR3 DNA: TGTGCCAGCAGCTCCTGGAACCGATACTATGGCTACACCTTC. Amino acids: CASSSWNRYYGYTF.

The chain joins TRBV5-6 to TRBJ2-5, with a weak D call TRBD1 (6 bases). The V gene's germline CDR1 is SGHDT and CDR2 YYEEEE. V lost 2 bases and J 1 base, leaving 9 bases between the germline ends. The CDR3 covers 14 residues. The CDR3 reads CASSFGRGQETQYF. The CDR3 DNA follows: TGTGCCAGCAGCTTCGGCAGGGGCCAAGAGACCCAGTACTTC.